A single T cell receptor beta chain is shown here with its context. This clone has a single count. No antigen is known for it. It has no much larger one-base neighbor in the sample; base qualities were not kept. Collaborating institutions collected whole blood in K2EDTA tubes following their own protocols. For TCRbeta analysis, collaborators shipped samples in one of three forms: frozen whole blood, isolated PBMCs, or DNA extracted from either of those sample types. The data are from a study of blood T cell repertoires in COVID-19 (dated by TCRdb to the early 2020s). Context from the whole study: The collaborator samples originated in the United States, Italy and Spain and spanned the acute and convalescent phases of COVID-19. The material from the prospective study consisted of cDNA or gDNA derived from T cells, B-cell-depleted T cells, or PBMCs. Subjects who had been exposed to COVID-19, were actively infected with it, or had recovered from it provided the deeply sampled blood TCRbeta repertoires that made up the dataset. The repertoires were released in a freely available public database meant as a resource for research on the immune response to SARS-CoV-2. Samples were obtained from the ongoing ImmuneRACE study (first 160 participants) and from over 1,000 subjects provided by 6 global collaborators. Sample metadata almost always included a de-identified subject ID, COVID-19 status, age in years and sex. Where available, HLA class I and class II types were obtained from metadata supplied by the sample provider rather than from assay-based typing. The study at large found these results: How much clinical and demographic metadata was included differed by source and by participant, and the metadata was provided uncurated.

TCRbeta CDR3 regions were amplified from genomic DNA by means of the immunoSEQ Assay, a bias-controlled multiplex PCR. Concerning the study's data processing: Nucleated cell counts per sample were estimated from amplification of reference gene primers within the assay. To quantify the absolute abundance of each unique TCRbeta CDR3 rearrangement, sequence reads were collapsed and filtered. For each sample, productive Simpson clonality was calculated by taking the square root of Simpson's diversity index across productive rearrangements. This is the immuneACCESS table as TCRdb keeps it, with only in-frame sequences that have V and J called. A part of the clones is gone; compared with another copy, unresolved V genes explain less than half, and the rest is unexplained. D and trimming come from the DNA, and the V and J calls and clone size come from that table. The sample table lists some 70,000 clones, 65% to 90% of them with a count of one. Roughly 41% of the sample comes from the top ten.

Reading from cysteine to phenylalanine, the CDR3 counts 12 amino acids. The DNA shown is the 36-base CDR3, in frame from base 1. For this chain, trimming is 3 bases at the V end and 11 bases at the J end, and the number of junction bases without a gene match is 4. Per the germline V gene, SGHRS is the CDR1 and YFSETQ is the CDR2. This receptor chain uses TRBV5-1 and TRBJ1-1, and 10 bases in between align with TRBD1. The TCR was taken from a man older than 75 with acute or convalescent COVID-19. Source material: peripheral blood. This receptor has the CDR3 CASSSPGQGAFF. Read as DNA, the sequence is TGCGCCAGCAGCTCACCGGGACAGGGGGCTTTCTTT.